This T cell receptor (beta chain) derives from a study of blood T cell repertoires in COVID-19. The germline gives CDR1 SGHVS, CDR2 FQNEAQ. The V end lost 5 bases, the J end lost 4 bases, and 9 bases lay between the germline ends. The CDR3 extends over 13 amino acids. The repertoire was sequenced with immunoSEQ multiplex PCR; TCRdb's copy has only in-frame clones and lacks some. The sample contains about 59,000 clones, under 85% of which appear only once. The source of this sequence is a man aged 55 to 69 with acute or convalescent COVID-19. The chain combines TRBV7-8 with TRBJ1-3; D gene ambiguous. Sequencing was done on a sample of peripheral blood. The CDR3 sequence is CASSPRGGNTIYF. The CDR3 nucleotides are TGTGCCAGCAGCCCTAGAGGAGGAAACACCATATATTTT.